These 21 T cell receptor beta chains were all obtained from the same sample, sequenced in a study of blood T cells in healthy people across ages (dated by TCRdb to 2013 to 2016). Library creation used 5' RACE. The reads were generated on an Illumina HiSeq 2500. A second PCR of about 6 to 12 cycles was performed with a sample-barcoded 5' primer and a J-beta primer mix. TCRdb applied fastp at Q25 and MiXCR to the public reads, then kept only in-frame beta chains. When rows share a CDR3 protein, they turn into one entry using the most common DNA and genes. The sample table contains 700,000 to 800,000 distinct CDR3 sequences; only one count was recorded for roughly 45% of them. 20% to 25% of the sample rests with the top ten. Sequenced: blood. The origin of the receptors is a woman in her sixties in good health.

The chain combines TRBV20-1 with TRBJ2-1; 13 bases map to TRBD2. The trim removed 6 bases at V and 5 bases at J, leaving 16 bases unmatched. The CDR3 is made up of 18 amino acids. The germline V gene has CDR1 DFQATT and CDR2 SNEGSKA (reference sequence). The CDR3 region is CSALGLAGASRLDNEQFF. The CDR3 bases are TGCAGTGCCCTAGGACTAGCGGGAGCCTCCCGGTTGGACAATGAGCAGTTCTTC.

The chain recombines TRBV9 with TRBJ2-7; 7 nucleotides line up with TRBD1. CDR1 and CDR2 from the germline V gene are SGDLS and YYNGEE. V trimming: 5 bases; J trimming: 4 bases; junction bases outside the gene matches: 6. The CDR3 is made up of 13 amino acids. The CDR3 coding sequence is TGTGCCAGCAGTGCCGGGACAGTATACGAGCAGTACTTC. It encodes CASSAGTVYEQYF.

This clonotype was seen many times. The chain combines TRBV13 with TRBJ2-7; 14 bases are a match to TRBD2. With 4 bases clipped from V and 4 bases from J, the junction kept 6 bases outside the gene matches. This CDR3 has 16 amino acids. From germline, CDR1 is PRHDT and CDR2 FYEKMQ (reference sequence). In DNA, the CDR3 is TGTGCCAGCAGCTACGGGACTAGCGGGAGCAGATACGAGCAGTACTTC. Amino acids: CASSYGTSGSRYEQYF. The complete variable domain, with remaining parts taken from reference TRBV13 and TRBJ2-7, reads AAGVIQSPRHLIKEKRETATLKCYPIPRHDTVYWYQQGPGQDPQFLISFYEKMQSDKGSIPDRFSAQQFSDYHSELNMSSLELGDSALYFCASSYGTSGSRYEQYFGPGTRLTVT.

The chain's CDR3 is CAISESGNSADTQYF. The CDR3 DNA reads as TGTGCCATCAGTGAGTCGGGCAATTCGGCAGATACGCAGTATTTT. The chain combines TRBV10-3 with TRBJ2-3; D is unresolved. Germline CDR1 and CDR2: ENHRY and SYGVKD. The V end lost 0 bases, the J end lost 4 bases, and 11 bases lay between the germline ends. The CDR3 runs 15 residues.

In this sample, this clonotype turned up many times. V and J are TRBV11-2 and TRBJ2-5; no reliable D call. The V and J ends lost 1 base and 1 base respectively, with 13 bases between them. CDR1 is SGHAT and CDR2 is FQNNGV in the germline V gene. The CDR3 has 16 amino acids. CDR3 residues: CASSLGSSSLQETQYF. The CDR3 DNA sequence: TGTGCCAGCAGCTTAGGGTCGTCGAGTCTCCAAGAGACCCAGTACTTC.

The gene calls are TRBV4-1 and TRBJ2-1, with D uncertain. Germline V gene sequence: CDR1 MGHRA, CDR2 YSYEKL. V shed 2 bases and J shed 9 bases, with 14 bases lying between them. The CDR3 is made up of 14 amino acids. This CDR3 is CASSQLDGHTEQFF. The CDR3 DNA sequence: TGCGCCAGCAGCCAACTCGACGGTCACACTGAGCAGTTCTTC.

This clonotype was seen only a few times. The chain joins TRBV6-6 to TRBJ2-3, with TRBD2 matching 11 bases. Germline CDR1 is MNHNY and CDR2 is SVGAGI (reference sequence). After removal of 5 bases from V and 1 base from J, the junction contained 8 bases not matched to a gene. There are 17 residues in the CDR3. The CDR3 DNA reads as TGTGCCAGCAGTCCCAACCCACTAGCGGGGGGCACAGATACGCAGTATTTT. Translation gives CASSPNPLAGGTDTQYF.

This chain connects TRBV7-3 to TRBJ1-2; 8 bases are a match to TRBD1. Germline-derived CDR1 and CDR2 are SGHTA and FQGTGA. V shed 5 bases and J 3 bases; nucleotides not matched to a gene: 5. The CDR3 spans 14 residues. DNA of the CDR3: TGTGCCAGCAGCGACGGACAGGGAGACTATGGCTACACCTTC. It codes for CASSDGQGDYGYTF.

The rearrangement links TRBV20-1 to TRBJ2-3; 9 bases are a match to TRBD2. The CDR3 is made up of 15 amino acids. The germline V gene encodes CDR1 DFQATT and CDR2 SNEGSKA (reference sequence). V lost 6 bases to trimming and J lost 2 bases; unmatched junction nucleotides: 9. The CDR3 DNA sequence: TGCAGTGCCCGTAAACCGGGACTAGCCACAGATACGCAGTATTTT. Amino acid sequence: CSARKPGLATDTQYF.

In the case of this clonotype: This may be a read error: a much more frequent sequence differs by one nucleotide. The chain recombines TRBV2 with TRBJ1-5; D is uncertain. The CDR3 is 13 residues long. Germline CDR1 and CDR2: SNHLY and FYNNEI. Here the CDR3 DNA reads TGTGCCGGCAGCCCCCCTAGCAATCAGCCCCAGCATTTT. Translated: CAGSPPSNQPQHF.

The chain joins TRBV20-1 to TRBJ1-4, with D unresolved. Looked up from germline, CDR1 is DFQATT and CDR2 is SNEGSKA (reference sequence). Between the trimmed V and J ends, which lost 5 bases and 5 bases, there was a span of 9 bases. This CDR3 comprises 12 residues. The chain's CDR3 is CSAATRNEKLFF. The DNA of the CDR3 is TGCAGTGCTGCGACAAGAAATGAAAAACTGTTTTTT.

The V and J genes are TRBV11-2 and TRBJ2-1; D call uncertain. The germline V gene encodes CDR1 SGHAT and CDR2 FQNNGV. The CDR3 totals 14 residues. Trimming stripped 2 bases from V and 5 bases from J, with 10 bases between. This CDR3 reads CASSLMSDHNEQFF. The DNA for the CDR3 is TGTGCCAGCAGCTTAATGTCGGACCACAATGAGCAGTTCTTC.

The table lists this clonotype with many counts. This chain connects TRBV28 to TRBJ2-1; D is perhaps TRBD2 (7 bases). The CDR3 sequence is 14 residues long. V was trimmed by 3 bases and J by 7 bases, leaving 13 bases between them. CDR1 MDHEN and CDR2 SYDVKM come from the germline V gene. The CDR3 reads CASSLVGGGNEQFF. The CDR3 DNA reads as TGTGCCAGCAGTTTGGTGGGAGGGGGGAATGAGCAGTTCTTC.

This clonotype has just one count. This rearrangement joins TRBV24-1 to TRBJ2-5, with a possible D match to TRBD1 (6 bases). The V end lost 8 bases, the J end lost 1 base, and 10 bases lay between the germline ends. Per germline, CDR1 KGHDR and CDR2 SFDVKD. The CDR3 is 13 residues long. CDR3 amino acids: CATMDSPQETQYF. The CDR3 DNA sequence: TGTGCCACCATGGACAGTCCCCAAGAGACCCAGTACTTC.

The rearrangement joins TRBV5-1 to TRBJ2-1; D perhaps matches TRBD2 (6 bases). CDR3 length: 17 amino acids. The V and J ends lost 1 base and 0 bases respectively, with 14 bases between them. Germline V gene data show CDR1 as SGHRS and CDR2 as YFSETQ. For the CDR3, the DNA is TGCGCCAGCAGCTTGCAAGTTAGCGGTGGCTCCTACAATGAGCAGTTCTTC. Amino acids: CASSLQVSGGSYNEQFF.

This clonotype was detected a few times. Possible read error: a much larger clone is one base away. V usage is TRBV6-5 and J usage is TRBJ2-3; 10 nucleotides align to TRBD2. The J segment lost 5 bases and the V segment lost 4 bases, leaving 6 bases of the junction unmatched. The CDR3 is 15 residues long. Germline CDR1 reads MNHEY; CDR2 reads SVGAGI. This CDR3 reads CASSFGAGGVDTQYF. For the CDR3, the DNA is TGTGCCAGCAGTTTCGGAGCGGGGGGGGTAGATACGCAGTATTTT.

This clonotype came up many times. The V and J genes are TRBV3-1 and TRBJ2-7, with D perhaps matching TRBD2 (5 bases). Germline CDR1 is LGHDT and CDR2 is YNNKEL (reference sequence). V was shortened by 0 bases and J by 2 bases, with 5 bases between the two germline ends. CDR3 length: 13 amino acids. This CDR3 is CASSQELAYEQYF. The CDR3 coding sequence is TGTGCCAGCAGCCAAGAACTAGCCTACGAGCAGTACTTC.

The J gene is TRBJ1-2, the V gene TRBV5-1; D unresolved. CDR3 length: 14 amino acids. Trimming removed 3 bases at V and 0 bases at J, with 9 bases between. Germline assignment: CDR1 SGHRS and CDR2 YFSETQ. This CDR3 reads CASSSTQANYGYTF. The CDR3 region has the DNA TGCGCCAGCAGCTCCACCCAGGCTAACTATGGCTACACCTTC. The full variable domain, completed using reference TRBV5-1 and TRBJ1-2, is KAGVTQTPRYLIKTRGQQVTLSCSPISGHRSVSWYQQTPGQGLQFLFEYFSETQRNKGNFPGRFSGRQFSNSRSEMNVSTLELGDSALYLCASSSTQANYGYTFGSGTRLTVV.

V gene TRBV29-1 combines with J gene TRBJ1-1; tentatively, D is TRBD1 (6 bases). The CDR3 contains 14 residues. Germline V lookup: CDR1 SQVTM, CDR2 ANQGSEA. Trimming removed 3 bases from V and 4 bases from J, with 15 bases in between. The CDR3 DNA follows: TGCAGCGTTGAGAATCAGGGGAGATCCACTGAAGCTTTCTTT. It is translated as CSVENQGRSTEAFF.

J is TRBJ1-6 and V is TRBV2; 7 bases line up with TRBD1. Trimming cost V 5 bases and J 6 bases; bases outside gene matches: 7. Looked up from germline, CDR1 is SNHLY and CDR2 is FYNNEI. The CDR3 totals 15 residues. The CDR3 sequence is CASSNRGDGNSPLHF. CDR3 nucleotide sequence: TGTGCCAGCAGTAACAGGGGCGACGGTAATTCACCCCTCCACTTT.

This clonotype was recorded once. This chain joins TRBV24-1 and TRBJ2-1; D might be TRBD2 (5 bases). Germline CDR1 is KGHDR and CDR2 is SFDVKD. The CDR3 has 15 amino acids. Trimming stripped 9 bases from V and 9 bases from J, with 23 bases between. The CDR3 is CATSRVGVGMGEQFF. The CDR3 bases are TGTGCCACCTCTCGGGTCGGGGTAGGGATGGGTGAGCAGTTCTTC.